The 19 T cell receptor beta chains listed next were all sequenced from one sample in a study of cytomegalovirus exposure and HLA in healthy donors. The PCR ran on 60 Vbeta and 13 Jbeta primers. The assay was immunoSEQ multiplex PCR, and TCRdb's table has in-frame clones only and misses some. The sample contains roughly 150,000 clones, 73% of which appear only once. Sample: PBMCs. These receptors originate from a woman between 18 and 29 years old in good health and CMV-seropositive.

V and J are TRBV6-4 and TRBJ2-3, with a weak D call TRBD1 (5 bases). Germline-derived CDR1 and CDR2 are MRHNA and SNTAGT. The CDR3 extends over 14 amino acids. The V end lost 3 bases, the J end lost 3 bases, and 10 bases lay between the germline ends. The CDR3: CASSDRGETDTQYF. The CDR3 nucleotides are TGTGCCAGCAGTGATAGGGGCGAGACAGATACGCAGTATTTT.

This clone has a handful of counts. This chain joins TRBV2 and TRBJ2-7, with 7 bases matching TRBD2. From germline, CDR1 is SNHLY and CDR2 FYNNEI. J was trimmed by 2 bases and V by 6 bases; bases with no gene match: 7. The CDR3 is made up of 14 amino acids. This CDR3 reads CASRGGAQPYEQYF. The CDR3 DNA is TGTGCCAGCAGGGGAGGGGCACAACCCTACGAGCAGTACTTC.

The chain joins TRBV5-4 to TRBJ1-2; 9 nucleotides align to TRBD1. The CDR3 spans 14 residues. The V gene end was trimmed by 3 bases and the J gene end by 5 bases; junction bases not matched to a gene: 5. CDR1 and CDR2 (germline): SGHNT, YYREEE (reference sequence). In nucleotides, the CDR3 is TGTGCCAGCAGCTCAAACAGGGGGCTGTATGGCTACACCTTC. This codes for CASSSNRGLYGYTF.

The chain joins TRBV7-9 to TRBJ2-7; 8 nucleotides match TRBD2. CDR1 and CDR2 from the germline V gene are SEHNR and FQNEAQ (reference sequence). Trimming at V came to 2 bases and at J to 4 bases, leaving 10 bases not matched to a gene. The CDR3 consists of 16 residues. The CDR3 DNA follows: TGTGCCAGCAGCTTACCGGGGGGGACCGCCGAATACGAGCAGTACTTC. Translation gives CASSLPGGTAEYEQYF.

This rearrangement joins TRBV6-5 to TRBJ1-3, with D possibly being TRBD1 (5 bases). CDR3 size: 15 residues. Germline values: CDR1 MNHEY, CDR2 SVGAGI. V was shortened by 6 bases and J by 0 bases, with 12 bases between the two germline ends. The CDR3 sequence is CASSRRGSSGNTIYF. The CDR3 DNA sequence: TGTGCCAGCAGCCGCCGGGGGAGCTCTGGAAACACCATATATTTT.

The rearrangement uses TRBV5-8 and TRBJ2-1; the match to TRBD2 covers 15 bases. CDR3 size: 18 residues. J gave up 6 bases and V 4 bases, and 11 bases lay outside the gene matches. CDR1 and CDR2 (germline): SGHTS, YDEGEE. The CDR3 DNA follows: TGTGCCAGCAGCCCGGGACTAGCGGGGGGCCCACCGCGCAATGAGCAGTTCTTC. Amino acids: CASSPGLAGGPPRNEQFF.

This clone was observed a few times. The gene calls are TRBV23-1 and TRBJ2-5; 11 bases line up with TRBD1. TRBV23-1 is an ORF; its function is uncertain. With 6 bases clipped from V and 1 base from J, the junction kept 10 bases outside the gene matches. This CDR3 has 17 amino acids. CDR3 sequence (DNA): TGCGCCAGCAGCCAAGAGGGGACAGGGGGAGTCCAAGAGACCCAGTACTTC. This sequence encodes CASSQEGTGGVQETQYF.

The chain couples TRBV11-2 to TRBJ2-2; 7 bases match TRBD2. This CDR3 is 16 amino acids long. Germline CDR1 and CDR2: SGHAT and FQNNGV. Germline trimming cut 0 bases from V and 0 bases from J; bases unmatched to any gene: 1. The CDR3 is CASSLEGGANTGELFF. The CDR3 DNA follows: TGTGCCAGCAGCTTAGAGGGGGGGGCGAACACCGGGGAGCTGTTTTTT. Drawing the rest from reference TRBV11-2 and TRBJ2-2, the complete variable domain is EAGVAQSPRYKIIEKRQSVAFWCNPISGHATLYWYQQILGQGPKLLIQFQNNGVVDDSQLPKDRFSAERLKGVDSTLKIQPAKLEDSAVYLCASSLEGGANTGELFFGEGSRLTVL.

This clone was picked up a small number of times. The chain couples TRBV7-9 to TRBJ2-1, with D hard to call. There are 17 residues in the CDR3. The V gene lost 4 bases and the J gene lost 4 bases, with 20 bases spanning the gap. CDR1 is SEHNR and CDR2 is FQNEAQ in the germline V gene (reference sequence). CDR3 sequence (DNA): TGTGCCAGCAGCTCCCGACCTTTAGCCGAAGCTTACAATGAGCAGTTCTTC. It translates to CASSSRPLAEAYNEQFF.

The chain links TRBV13 to TRBJ1-4; TRBD1 agrees at 8 bases. CDR1 PRHDT and CDR2 FYEKMQ come from the germline V gene (reference sequence). The CDR3 loop spans 14 amino acids. J was trimmed by 8 bases and V by 4 bases; bases with no gene match: 6. The CDR3 DNA follows: TGTGCCAGCAGCTCTGGGACAGGTCGAGAAAAACTGTTTTTT. It yields the protein CASSSGTGREKLFF.

This clone was seen once. The chain links TRBV27 to TRBJ2-3; 11 bases are a match to TRBD2. CDR1 is MNHEY and CDR2 is SMNVEV in the germline V gene (reference sequence). Unmatched junction bases numbered 4, after V lost 5 bases and J lost 6 bases. This CDR3 is 14 amino acids long. The CDR3 bases are TGTGCCAGCAGTCCTCGGACTAGCGGGGATACGCAGTATTTT. This encodes CASSPRTSGDTQYF.

CDR3 in DNA: TGTGCCAGCAGCTACCCGGGAAACCCCGATGATGAGCAGTTCTTC. This gives the protein CASSYPGNPDDEQFF. V is TRBV11-2 and J is TRBJ2-1; possible D gene TRBD2, 5 bases. CDR1 is SGHAT, CDR2 FQNNGV, per germline. The V and J ends lost 4 bases and 8 bases respectively, with 18 bases between them. CDR3 length: 15 residues.

The chain carries TRBV9 and TRBJ2-3; 11 bases match TRBD2. Losses at the gene ends were 3 bases for V and 0 bases for J; bases not matched to a gene: 6. Germline V gene data show CDR1 as SGDLS and CDR2 as YYNGEE. The CDR3 covers 17 residues. CDR3 region: CASSGVAGGPSTDTQYF. The CDR3 bases are TGTGCCAGCAGCGGGGTAGCGGGGGGGCCTAGCACAGATACGCAGTATTTT.

The chain employs TRBV6-4 and TRBJ1-2, with 7 positions matching TRBD1. Losses at the gene ends were 0 bases for V and 7 bases for J; bases not matched to a gene: 2. This CDR3 has 13 amino acids. Per germline, CDR1 MRHNA and CDR2 SNTAGT. The DNA for the CDR3 is TGTGCCAGCAGTGACTCGGCAGGGGGTGGCTACACCTTC. Amino acids: CASSDSAGGGYTF.

The chain uses TRBV27 and TRBJ1-5; 9 nucleotides align to TRBD1. Germline V lookup: CDR1 MNHEY, CDR2 SMNVEV (reference sequence). This CDR3 comprises 18 residues. Trimming removed 3 bases from V and 0 bases from J; junction bases left unmatched: 9. The CDR3 DNA reads TGTGCCAGCAGTTTCAAGGGACAGGGCACTTATAGCAATCAGCCCCAGCATTTT. It codes for CASSFKGQGTYSNQPQHF.

The J gene is TRBJ1-1, the V gene TRBV27, with D perhaps matching TRBD1 (6 bases). Trimming pared 5 bases from V and 5 bases from J, leaving 18 bases between. CDR1 is MNHEY, CDR2 SMNVEV, per germline (reference sequence). The CDR3 runs to 15 residues. DNA for the CDR3: TGTGCCAGCAGTCCGAGACAGGTAAAAACGACTGAAGCTTTCTTT. Translating it yields CASSPRQVKTTEAFF.

The chain carries TRBV7-3 and TRBJ2-1; 9 nucleotides align to TRBD1. V lost 4 bases to trimming and J lost 6 bases; unmatched junction nucleotides: 7. Germline values: CDR1 SGHTA, CDR2 FQGTGA. The CDR3 totals 15 residues. For the CDR3, the DNA is TGTGCCAGCAGCTACCCGGACAGGGGAATCAATGAGCAGTTCTTC. Translation gives CASSYPDRGINEQFF. Complete variable domain (other parts from reference TRBV7-3 and TRBJ2-1): GAGVSQTPSNKVTEKGKYVELRCDPISGHTALYWYRQSLGQGPEFLIYFQGTGAADDSGLPNDRFFAVRPEGSVSTLKIQRTERGDSAVYLCASSYPDRGINEQFFGPGTRLTVL.

This clone showed up just once. This chain links TRBV30 with TRBJ1-1; D possibly corresponds to TRBD1 (6 bases). The CDR3 has 13 residues. The germline V gene has CDR1 GTSNPN and CDR2 SVGIG (reference sequence). V lost 4 bases and J 2 bases, leaving 11 bases between the germline ends. This CDR3 reads CAWNNRDNTEAFF. The CDR3, as DNA: TGTGCCTGGAACAACAGGGACAACACTGAAGCTTTCTTT.

This clone was recorded only once. The chain uses TRBV6-5 and TRBJ1-4; TRBD1 aligns across 7 bases. The CDR3 is 15 amino acids. Germline V CDR1 and CDR2: MNHEY, SVGAGI. Trimming cost V 4 bases and J 4 bases; bases outside gene matches: 6. Written as DNA, the CDR3 is TGTGCCAGCAGTTCCTTCCGGGACAGTAATGAAAAACTGTTTTTT. Translation gives CASSSFRDSNEKLFF.